The clone carrying this TCR beta chain turned up a few times. What it binds is unknown. This sample stems from a study of beta chain features in type 1 diabetes. Notes on the study in general: The study found moderately but significantly shorter TCRB CDR3s in all four CD4+ subsets of Type 1 diabetes patients.

Donors underwent one heparinised blood draw, around 120 mL on average. The CDR3 loop spans 12 amino acids. Germline V CDR1 and CDR2: GTSNPN, SVGIG (reference sequence). V shed 7 bases and J shed 4 bases, with 13 bases lying between them. The investigators reverse transcribed all of the isolated RNA, so they sequenced expressed TCRB transcripts. Assay used: immunoSEQ multiplex PCR; TCRdb lists only in-frame clones, some missing. The sample consists of 230,000 or so clones, approximately 16% of them appearing once. This sequence originates from a man aged 25 to 40 with type 1 diabetes. The chain uses TRBV30 and TRBJ2-5, with D possibly matching TRBD2 (6 bases). Sequenced material: naive CD4+ T cells from blood. The CDR3 sequence: CAYGPGRETQYF. The DNA for the CDR3 is TGTGCCTACGGACCCGGGAGAGAGACCCAGTACTTC. Looking up the rest from reference TRBV30 and TRBJ2-5 gives the full variable domain: SQTIHQWPATLVQPVGSPLSLECTVEGTSNPNLYWYRQAAGRGLQLLFYSVGIGQISSEVPQNLSASRPQDRQFILSSKKLLLSDSGFYLCAYGPGRETQYFGPGTRLLVL.